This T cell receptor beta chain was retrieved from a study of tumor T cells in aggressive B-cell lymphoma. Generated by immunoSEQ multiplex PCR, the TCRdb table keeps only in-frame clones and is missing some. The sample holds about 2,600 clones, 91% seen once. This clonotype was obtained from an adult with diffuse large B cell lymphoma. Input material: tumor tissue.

CDR3 in DNA: TGCGCCAGCAGCCTTTCCGGGACTAGCGGGCATGAGCAGTTCTTC. This gives the protein CASSLSGTSGHEQFF. This chain joins TRBV4-3 and TRBJ2-1, with 12 bases fitting TRBD2. The CDR3 is 15 residues long. Germline trimming cut 4 bases from V and 8 bases from J; bases unmatched to any gene: 6. CDR1 is LGHNA, CDR2 YSLEER, per germline.